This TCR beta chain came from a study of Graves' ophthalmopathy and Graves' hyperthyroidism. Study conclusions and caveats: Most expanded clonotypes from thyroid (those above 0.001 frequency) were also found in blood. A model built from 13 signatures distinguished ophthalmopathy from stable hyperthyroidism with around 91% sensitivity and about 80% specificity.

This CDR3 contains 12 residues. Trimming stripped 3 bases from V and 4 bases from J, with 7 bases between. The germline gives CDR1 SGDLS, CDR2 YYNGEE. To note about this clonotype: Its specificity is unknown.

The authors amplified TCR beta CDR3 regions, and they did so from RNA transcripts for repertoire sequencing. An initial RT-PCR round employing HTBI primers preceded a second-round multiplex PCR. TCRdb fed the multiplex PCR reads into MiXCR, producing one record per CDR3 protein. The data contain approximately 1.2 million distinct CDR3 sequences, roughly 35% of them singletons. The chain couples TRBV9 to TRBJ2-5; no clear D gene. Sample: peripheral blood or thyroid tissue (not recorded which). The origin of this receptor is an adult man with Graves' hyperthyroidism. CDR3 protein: CASSANPETQYF. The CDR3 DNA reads TGTGCCAGCAGCGCTAACCCAGAGACCCAGTACTTC. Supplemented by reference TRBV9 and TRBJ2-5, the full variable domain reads DSGVTQTPKHLITATGQRVTLRCSPRSGDLSVYWYQQSLDQGLQFLIQYYNGEERAKGNILERFSAQQFPDLHSELNLSSLELGDSALYFCASSANPETQYFGPGTRLLVL.